One sample yielded the 26 T cell receptor beta chains listed below, sequenced in a study of radiotherapy plus CTLA-4 blockade in lung cancer. TCRdb keeps only in-frame clones here, not all; method: immunoSEQ multiplex PCR. The top ten clones hold around 4% of a sample with 30,000 or so clones, approximately 70% of them seen once. The sample in question was peripheral blood, obtained from a patient treated with radiotherapy plus ipilimumab. The receptors were sampled from a human donor with non-small cell lung cancer who had stable disease on radiotherapy plus ipilimumab.

V and J are TRBV7-3 and TRBJ2-5; TRBD2 aligns across 8 bases. The CDR3 loop spans 13 amino acids. After removal of 5 bases from V and 5 bases from J, the junction contained 4 bases not matched to a gene. Germline-derived CDR1 and CDR2 are SGHTA and FQGTGA. This CDR3 is CASSIGLAETQYF. CDR3 nucleotide sequence: TGTGCCAGCAGCATTGGACTAGCCGAGACCCAGTACTTC.

The CDR3 loop is CASIGGINTEAFF. For the CDR3, the DNA is TGTGCCTCTATCGGGGGGATCAACACTGAAGCTTTCTTT. The V call is TRBV6-1, the J call TRBJ1-1, with D maybe TRBD1 (5 bases). The CDR3 has 13 residues. Germline-derived CDR1 and CDR2 are MNHNS and SASEGT. The V end was cut by 11 bases, the J end by 2 bases, with 15 bases between.

This rearrangement joins TRBV28 to TRBJ1-2, with a tentative D call TRBD1 (6 bases). The CDR3 is 14 residues long. Germline CDR1 and CDR2: MDHEN and SYDVKM. Trimming took off 6 bases at V and 0 bases at J, with 11 bases between the two ends. This CDR3 is CASSSGQTNYGYTF. In DNA form, the CDR3 reads TGTGCCAGCAGCTCAGGACAGACTAACTATGGCTACACCTTC.

J is TRBJ1-5 and V is TRBV28; no clear D gene. Germline loops: CDR1 MDHEN, CDR2 SYDVKM. The CDR3 covers 15 residues. V lost 6 bases to trimming and J lost 0 bases, with 12 bases between them. CDR3 loop: CASRIQLNSNQPQHF. The CDR3 bases are TGTGCCAGCAGAATACAGCTTAATAGCAATCAGCCCCAGCATTTT. The whole variable domain, remainder taken from reference TRBV28 and TRBJ1-5, is DVKVTQSSRYLVKRTGEKVFLECVQDMDHENMFWYRQDPGLGLRLIYFSYDVKMKEKGDIPEGYSVSREKKERFSLILESASTNQTSMYLCASRIQLNSNQPQHFGDGTRLSIL.

This CDR3 is CASSYGVGVETQYF. The CDR3 DNA reads TGTGCCAGCAGTTACGGGGTCGGGGTAGAGACCCAGTACTTC. The gene calls are TRBV6-6 and TRBJ2-5, with D possibly matching TRBD2 (5 bases). Germline V CDR1 and CDR2: MNHNY, SVGAGI (reference sequence). CDR3 size: 14 residues. The ends were cut back, 2 bases at V and 4 bases at J, with 11 bases in the middle.

The chain uses TRBV19 and TRBJ2-2; weak D call: TRBD2 (5 bases). Germline V CDR1 and CDR2: LNHDA, SQIVND (reference sequence). This CDR3 contains 15 residues. Deletions cut 4 bases from V and 6 bases from J, with 15 bases between. The CDR3 protein is CASSNYGIESGELFF. The CDR3 nucleotides are TGTGCCAGTAGTAATTACGGGATCGAGTCCGGGGAGCTGTTTTTT.

This clone was detected only a few times. The chain has TRBV19 and TRBJ1-1, with D unresolved. V was pared by 5 bases and J by 1 base, with 2 bases between. From germline, CDR1 is LNHDA and CDR2 SQIVND (reference sequence). The CDR3 spans 11 residues. The CDR3 is CASSSNTEAFF. The CDR3 DNA is TGTGCCAGTAGTTCGAACACTGAAGCTTTCTTT.

V usage is TRBV14 and J usage is TRBJ2-7; a possible D gene is TRBD2 (6 bases). Looked up from germline, CDR1 is SGHDN and CDR2 is FVKESK. V lost 5 bases and J lost 6, with 17 bases in between. The CDR3 spans 14 residues. The CDR3 nucleotides are TGTGCCAGCAGCGAAGCGATTACGGGAGTCGAGCAGTACTTC. It is translated as CASSEAITGVEQYF.

The chain is built from TRBV25-1 and TRBJ1-2; D might be TRBD1 (5 bases). The CDR3 consists of 12 residues. Germline V gene lookup returns CDR1 MGHDK and CDR2 SYGVNS. V was cut by 5 bases and J by 4 bases, with 8 bases left in between. The CDR3 reads CASSLGGYGYTF. The CDR3 DNA is TGTGCCAGCAGTCTGGGGGGCTATGGCTACACCTTC.

Sample share makes this clone medium-sized (0.01 to 0.1%). In nucleotides, the CDR3 is TGTGCCAGCAGTTCTAGCGGAACGTGGGAGACCCAGTACTTC. Translating it yields CASSSSGTWETQYF. The gene calls are TRBV6-6 and TRBJ2-5, with 7 bases fitting TRBD2. CDR3 size: 14 residues. Germline assignment: CDR1 MNHNY and CDR2 SVGAGI (reference sequence). V lost 4 bases and J lost 5; bases outside the gene matches: 7.

This clone was seen only once. In DNA, the CDR3 is TGTGCCAGCAGTGAAGGGGCTAGCGTCACAGATACGCAGTATTTT. Amino acid sequence: CASSEGASVTDTQYF. The chain recombines TRBV6-1 with TRBJ2-3, with a possible D match to TRBD2 (6 bases). In germline, CDR1 is MNHNS, CDR2 SASEGT. This CDR3 has 15 amino acids. V lost 1 base and J 2 bases, leaving 10 bases between the germline ends.

V gene TRBV5-1 combines with J gene TRBJ2-5; 11 positions match TRBD2. Germline V gives CDR1 SGHRS, CDR2 YFSETQ. The V gene end was trimmed by 0 bases and the J gene end by 5 bases; junction bases not matched to a gene: 0. The CDR3 consists of 14 residues. Here the CDR3 reads CASSLGTSGETQYF. The CDR3 nucleotides are TGCGCCAGCAGCTTGGGGACTAGCGGGGAGACCCAGTACTTC.

Worth noting for this clone: Other nucleotide sequences from this sample produce the same CDR3. V usage is TRBV5-6 and J usage is TRBJ2-7; D is uncertain. Between the trimmed V and J ends, which lost 5 bases and 4 bases, there was a span of 7 bases. This CDR3 is 11 amino acids long. The germline V gene encodes CDR1 SGHDT and CDR2 YYEEEE. The CDR3: CASSYLYEQYF. For the CDR3, the DNA is TGTGCCAGCAGTTACCTATACGAGCAGTACTTC.

The chain couples TRBV11-2 to TRBJ1-3; 7 bases map to TRBD1. After removal of 7 bases from V and 0 bases from J, the junction contained 6 bases not matched to a gene. The CDR3 extends over 15 amino acids. The germline V gene encodes CDR1 SGHAT and CDR2 FQNNGV. CDR3 DNA: TGTGCCAGCACTTTGACAGGGAACTCTGGAAACACCATATATTTT. This gives the protein CASTLTGNSGNTIYF. Combining the CDR3 with reference TRBV11-2 and TRBJ1-3 gives the whole variable domain EAGVAQSPRYKIIEKRQSVAFWCNPISGHATLYWYQQILGQGPKLLIQFQNNGVVDDSQLPKDRFSAERLKGVDSTLKIQPAKLEDSAVYLCASTLTGNSGNTIYFGEGSWLTVV.

This clone was found a few times. The chain carries TRBV20-1 and TRBJ1-1; no clear D gene. CDR3 length equals 11 residues. V was shortened by 6 bases and J by 7 bases, with 12 bases between the two germline ends. Germline CDR1 is DFQATT and CDR2 is SNEGSKA (reference sequence). CDR3 in amino acids: CSAQDVDEAFF. DNA of the CDR3: TGCAGTGCGCAAGACGTTGATGAAGCTTTCTTT.

The gene calls are TRBV27 and TRBJ2-1; 7 bases match TRBD1. V gave up 5 bases and J gave up 15 bases; unmatched junction bases: 19. The CDR3 covers 15 residues. Germline lookup yields CDR1 MNHEY and CDR2 SMNVEV (reference sequence). The CDR3 protein is CASSPAVGTRDRPFF. Here the CDR3 DNA reads TGTGCCAGCAGTCCTGCAGTTGGGACCCGGGACAGACCGTTCTTC.

This rearrangement joins TRBV7-8 to TRBJ2-7; tentative D call: TRBD1 (6 bases). The CDR3 is 15 residues long. Between the trimmed V and J ends, which lost 2 bases and 4 bases, there was a span of 15 bases. Germline assignment: CDR1 SGHVS and CDR2 FQNEAQ. This CDR3 reads CASSLLGQGGYEQYF. The CDR3 DNA sequence: TGTGCCAGCAGCTTACTCGGACAAGGGGGTTACGAGCAGTACTTC. The full variable domain, rest sourced from reference TRBV7-8 and TRBJ2-7, is GAGVSQSPRYKVAKRGQDVALRCDPISGHVSLFWYQQALGQGPEFLTYFQNEAQLDKSGLPSDRFFAERPEGSVSTLKIQRTQQEDSAVYLCASSLLGQGGYEQYFGPGTRLTVT.

The chain joins TRBV2 to TRBJ1-2; D possibly corresponds to TRBD1 (6 bases). Per germline, CDR1 SNHLY and CDR2 FYNNEI. Deletions cut 6 bases from V and 4 bases from J, with 12 bases between. The CDR3 length is 13 residues. In DNA form, the CDR3 reads TGTGCCAGCAGGATACAGGGATTCTATGGCTACACCTTC. Its translation: CASRIQGFYGYTF.

This clone turned up a few times. V gene TRBV7-2 combines with J gene TRBJ2-7, with a weak D call TRBD2 (5 bases). Trimming took 2 bases from V and 3 from J, leaving 8 bases between them. CDR1 and CDR2 (germline): SGHTA, FQGNSA. The length of the CDR3 is 13 residues. The chain's CDR3 is CASSLTRGYEQYF. CDR3 in DNA: TGTGCCAGCAGCTTAACTAGAGGCTACGAGCAGTACTTC.

This chain connects TRBV18 to TRBJ1-1; D is perhaps TRBD1 (6 bases). Germline CDR1 and CDR2: KGHSH and LQKENI. The CDR3 covers 14 residues. Trimming shortened V by 3 bases and J by 7 bases, and 15 bases separated the two germline ends. The CDR3 nucleotides read TGTGCCAGCTCACCCTCGAACAGGGTCAATGAAGCTTTCTTT. It is translated as CASSPSNRVNEAFF.

This chain connects TRBV6-1 to TRBJ2-1; D remains ambiguous. Germline V CDR1 and CDR2: MNHNS, SASEGT. Trimming left V 6 bases short and J 7 bases short, with 10 bases between. CDR3 size: 12 residues. CDR3 protein: CASRHTKNEQFF. In DNA form, the CDR3 reads TGTGCCAGCAGACACACGAAGAATGAGCAGTTCTTC.

The chain recombines TRBV7-2 with TRBJ2-3; D possibly matches TRBD1 or TRBD2 (6 bases each). CDR3 size: 16 residues. Germline CDR1 is SGHTA and CDR2 is FQGNSA. The V end lost 4 bases, the J end lost 0 bases, and 14 bases lay between the germline ends. The CDR3 reads CASSSGPGASTDTQYF. In DNA form, the CDR3 reads TGTGCCAGCAGCTCCGGACCGGGGGCGAGCACAGATACGCAGTATTTT.

The chain is built from TRBV5-1 and TRBJ1-1; 8 bases align to TRBD1. CDR1 is SGHRS and CDR2 is YFSETQ in the germline V gene. CDR3 size: 16 residues. V gave up 7 bases and J gave up 2 bases; unmatched junction bases: 13. The CDR3 DNA reads TGCGCCAGCGCTACCGGGACAGGCTTAGTAAACACTGAAGCTTTCTTT. This gives the protein CASATGTGLVNTEAFF.

The V gene is TRBV2, the J gene TRBJ1-2, with D possibly being TRBD1 (5 bases). V was shortened by 6 bases and J by 6 bases, with 11 bases between the two germline ends. This CDR3 contains 12 residues. Germline V gene lookup returns CDR1 SNHLY and CDR2 FYNNEI. The DNA for the CDR3 is TGTGCCAGCAGCCCCGGGGGGGATGGCTACACCTTC. Protein: CASSPGGDGYTF.

The chain is built from TRBV6-1 and TRBJ2-7, with 8 bases fitting TRBD1. In germline, CDR1 is MNHNS, CDR2 SASEGT. This CDR3 contains 15 residues. Unmatched junction bases numbered 5, after V lost 0 bases and J lost 4 bases. CDR3 nucleotide sequence: TGTGCCAGCAGTGAAGCATCAGGGGGCCGGTACGAGCAGTACTTC. Translated, it gives CASSEASGGRYEQYF.

The rearrangement uses TRBV5-1 and TRBJ1-3; 7 bases align to TRBD1. Germline V gene data show CDR1 as SGHRS and CDR2 as YFSETQ. V gave up 4 bases and J gave up 3 bases; unmatched junction bases: 4. CDR3 size: 14 residues. In DNA form, the CDR3 reads TGCGCCAGCAGCCAAGGGACAGATGGAAACACCATATATTTT. Translating it yields CASSQGTDGNTIYF.